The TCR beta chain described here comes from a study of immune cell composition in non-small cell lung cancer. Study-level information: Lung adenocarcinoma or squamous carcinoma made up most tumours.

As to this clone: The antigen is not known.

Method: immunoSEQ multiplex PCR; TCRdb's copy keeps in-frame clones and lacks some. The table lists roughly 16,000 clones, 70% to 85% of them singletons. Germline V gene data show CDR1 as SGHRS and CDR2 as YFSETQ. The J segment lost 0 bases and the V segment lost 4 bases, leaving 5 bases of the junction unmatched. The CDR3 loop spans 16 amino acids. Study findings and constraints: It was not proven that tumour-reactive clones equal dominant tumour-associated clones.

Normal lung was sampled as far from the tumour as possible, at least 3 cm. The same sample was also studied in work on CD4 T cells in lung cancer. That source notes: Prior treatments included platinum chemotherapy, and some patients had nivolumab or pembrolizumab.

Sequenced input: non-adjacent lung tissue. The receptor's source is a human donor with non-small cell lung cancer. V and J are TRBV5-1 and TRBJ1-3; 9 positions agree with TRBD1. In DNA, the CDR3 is TGCGCCAGCAGCCCGGGACAGGGTTTCTCTGGAAACACCATATATTTT. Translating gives CASSPGQGFSGNTIYF. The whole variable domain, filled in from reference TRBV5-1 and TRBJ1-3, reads KAGVTQTPRYLIKTRGQQVTLSCSPISGHRSVSWYQQTPGQGLQFLFEYFSETQRNKGNFPGRFSGRQFSNSRSEMNVSTLELGDSALYLCASSPGQGFSGNTIYFGEGSWLTVV.